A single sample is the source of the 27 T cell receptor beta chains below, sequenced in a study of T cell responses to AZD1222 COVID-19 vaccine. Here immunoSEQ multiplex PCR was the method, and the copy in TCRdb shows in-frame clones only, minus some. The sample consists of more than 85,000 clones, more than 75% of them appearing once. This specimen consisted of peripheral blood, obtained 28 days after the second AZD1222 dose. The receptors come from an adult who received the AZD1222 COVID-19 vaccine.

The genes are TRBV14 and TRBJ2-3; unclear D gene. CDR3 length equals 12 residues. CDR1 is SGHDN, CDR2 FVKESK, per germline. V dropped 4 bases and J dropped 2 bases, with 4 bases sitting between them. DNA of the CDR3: TGTGCCAGCAGCCCCTCCACAGATACGCAGTATTTT. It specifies CASSPSTDTQYF.

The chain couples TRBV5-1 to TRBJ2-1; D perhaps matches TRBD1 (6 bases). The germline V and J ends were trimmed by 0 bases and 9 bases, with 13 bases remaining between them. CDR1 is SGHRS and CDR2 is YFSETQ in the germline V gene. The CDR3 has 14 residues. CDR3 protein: CASSLALEGGEQFF. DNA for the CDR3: TGCGCCAGCAGCTTGGCACTAGAAGGGGGTGAGCAGTTCTTC.

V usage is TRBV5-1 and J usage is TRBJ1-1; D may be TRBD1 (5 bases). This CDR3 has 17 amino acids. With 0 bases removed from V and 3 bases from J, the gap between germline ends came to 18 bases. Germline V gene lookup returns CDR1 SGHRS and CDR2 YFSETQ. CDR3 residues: CASSLVPQGKRDTEAFF. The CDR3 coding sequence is TGCGCCAGCAGCTTGGTGCCGCAGGGTAAACGGGACACTGAAGCTTTCTTT.

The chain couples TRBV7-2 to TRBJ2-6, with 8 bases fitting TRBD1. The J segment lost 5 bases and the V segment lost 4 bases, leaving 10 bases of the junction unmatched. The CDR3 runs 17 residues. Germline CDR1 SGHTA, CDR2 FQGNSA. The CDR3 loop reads CASSYGTGGSRANVLTF. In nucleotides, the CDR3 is TGTGCCAGCAGCTACGGGACAGGCGGGTCGAGGGCCAACGTCCTGACTTTC.

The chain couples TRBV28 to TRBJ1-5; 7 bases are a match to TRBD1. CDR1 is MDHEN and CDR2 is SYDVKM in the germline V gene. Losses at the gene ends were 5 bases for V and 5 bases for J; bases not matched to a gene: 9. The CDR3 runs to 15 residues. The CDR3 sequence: CASSPYRGGDQPQHF. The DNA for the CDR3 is TGTGCCAGCAGTCCTTACAGGGGTGGTGATCAGCCCCAGCATTTT. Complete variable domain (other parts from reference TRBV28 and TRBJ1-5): DVKVTQSSRYLVKRTGEKVFLECVQDMDHENMFWYRQDPGLGLRLIYFSYDVKMKEKGDIPEGYSVSREKKERFSLILESASTNQTSMYLCASSPYRGGDQPQHFGDGTRLSIL.

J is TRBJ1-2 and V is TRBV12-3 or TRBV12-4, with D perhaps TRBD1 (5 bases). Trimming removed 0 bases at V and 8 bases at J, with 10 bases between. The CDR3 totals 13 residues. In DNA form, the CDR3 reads TGTGCCAGCAGTTTAGCGCCAGGGCGGGGCTACACCTTC. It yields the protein CASSLAPGRGYTF.

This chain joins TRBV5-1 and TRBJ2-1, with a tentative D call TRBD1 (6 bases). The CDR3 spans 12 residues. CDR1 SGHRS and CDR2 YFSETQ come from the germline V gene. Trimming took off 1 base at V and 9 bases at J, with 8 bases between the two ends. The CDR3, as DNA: TGCGCCAGCAGCTTGAGAGGGGGTGAGCAGTTCTTC. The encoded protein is CASSLRGGEQFF.

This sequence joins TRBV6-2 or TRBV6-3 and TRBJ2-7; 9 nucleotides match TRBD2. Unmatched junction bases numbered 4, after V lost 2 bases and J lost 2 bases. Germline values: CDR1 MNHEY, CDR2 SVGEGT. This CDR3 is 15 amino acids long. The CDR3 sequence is CASSYAAGGPYEQYF. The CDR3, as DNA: TGTGCCAGCAGTTACGCAGCGGGGGGTCCCTACGAGCAGTACTTC.

The CDR3 protein is CASSYLRRKGMNEQFF. CDR3 nucleotides: TGTGCCAGCAGTTACCTTCGGAGAAAGGGTATGAATGAGCAGTTCTTC. The chain is built from TRBV6-2 or TRBV6-3 and TRBJ2-1; no reliable D call. This CDR3 contains 16 residues. The germline CDR1 and CDR2 sequences are MNHEY and SVGEGT. V lost 2 bases, J lost 7 bases, and 18 bases lay in between.

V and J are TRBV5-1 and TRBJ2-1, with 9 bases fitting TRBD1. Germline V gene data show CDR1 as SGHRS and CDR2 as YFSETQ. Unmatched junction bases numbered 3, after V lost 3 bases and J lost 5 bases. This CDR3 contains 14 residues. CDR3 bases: TGCGCCAGCAGCTGGGACAGGGCCAACAATGAGCAGTTCTTC. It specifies CASSWDRANNEQFF. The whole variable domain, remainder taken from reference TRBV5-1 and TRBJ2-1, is KAGVTQTPRYLIKTRGQQVTLSCSPISGHRSVSWYQQTPGQGLQFLFEYFSETQRNKGNFPGRFSGRQFSNSRSEMNVSTLELGDSALYLCASSWDRANNEQFFGPGTRLTVL.

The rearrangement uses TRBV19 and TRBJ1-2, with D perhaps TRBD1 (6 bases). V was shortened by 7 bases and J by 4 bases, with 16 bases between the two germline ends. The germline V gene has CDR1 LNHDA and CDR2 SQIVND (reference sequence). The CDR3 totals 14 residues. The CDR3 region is CASKVVDSGYGYTF. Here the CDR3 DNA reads TGTGCCAGTAAAGTCGTGGACAGTGGCTATGGCTACACCTTC.

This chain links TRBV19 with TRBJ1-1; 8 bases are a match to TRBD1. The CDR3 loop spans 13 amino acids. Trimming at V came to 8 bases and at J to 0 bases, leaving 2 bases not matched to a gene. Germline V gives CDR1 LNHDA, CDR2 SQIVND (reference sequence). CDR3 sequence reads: CASGDRLNTEAFF. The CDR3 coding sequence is TGTGCCAGTGGGGACAGGCTGAACACTGAAGCTTTCTTT.

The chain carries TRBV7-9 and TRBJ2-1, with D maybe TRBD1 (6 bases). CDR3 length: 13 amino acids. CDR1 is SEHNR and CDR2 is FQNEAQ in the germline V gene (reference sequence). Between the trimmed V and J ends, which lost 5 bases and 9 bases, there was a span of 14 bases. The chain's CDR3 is CASSQTGSGEQFF. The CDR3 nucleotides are TGTGCCAGCAGCCAAACAGGGTCGGGTGAGCAGTTCTTC.

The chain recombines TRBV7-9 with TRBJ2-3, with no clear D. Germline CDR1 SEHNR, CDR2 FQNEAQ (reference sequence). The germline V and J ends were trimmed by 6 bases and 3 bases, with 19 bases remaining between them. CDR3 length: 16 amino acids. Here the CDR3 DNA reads TGTGCCAGCAGTCGTTCCGCTGGACGGGCAACAGATACGCAGTATTTT. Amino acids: CASSRSAGRATDTQYF.

The CDR3 region is CASASLGAGGTDTQYF. CDR3 bases: TGCGCCAGCGCCTCCCTAGGAGCGGGAGGCACAGATACGCAGTATTTT. The rearrangement uses TRBV5-1 and TRBJ2-3, with 8 bases matching TRBD2. V lost 7 bases, J lost 1 base, and 11 bases stayed unmatched. Looked up from germline, CDR1 is SGHRS and CDR2 is YFSETQ. This CDR3 contains 16 residues.

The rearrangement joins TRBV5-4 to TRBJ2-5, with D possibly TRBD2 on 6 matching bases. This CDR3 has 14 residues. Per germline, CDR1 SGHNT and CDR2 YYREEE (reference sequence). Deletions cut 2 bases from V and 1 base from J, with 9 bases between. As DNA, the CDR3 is TGTGCCAGCAGCTTTGTCGGGAGCCAAGAGACCCAGTACTTC. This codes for CASSFVGSQETQYF.

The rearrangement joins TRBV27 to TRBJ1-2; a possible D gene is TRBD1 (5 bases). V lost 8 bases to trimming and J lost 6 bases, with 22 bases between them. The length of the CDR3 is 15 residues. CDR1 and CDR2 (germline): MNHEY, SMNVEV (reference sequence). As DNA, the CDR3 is TGTGCCAGCTCTTCACGCGGGGCACAGGTCCATGGCTACACCTTC. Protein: CASSSRGAQVHGYTF.

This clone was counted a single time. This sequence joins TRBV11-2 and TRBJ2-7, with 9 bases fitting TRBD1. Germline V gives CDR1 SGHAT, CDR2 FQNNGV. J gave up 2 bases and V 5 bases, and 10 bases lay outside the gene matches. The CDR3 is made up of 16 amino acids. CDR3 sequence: CASSPLTGQGPYEQYF. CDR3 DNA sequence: TGTGCCAGCAGCCCTTTAACGGGACAGGGACCCTACGAGCAGTACTTC. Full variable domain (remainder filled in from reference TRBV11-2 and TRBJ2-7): EAGVAQSPRYKIIEKRQSVAFWCNPISGHATLYWYQQILGQGPKLLIQFQNNGVVDDSQLPKDRFSAERLKGVDSTLKIQPAKLEDSAVYLCASSPLTGQGPYEQYFGPGTRLTVT.

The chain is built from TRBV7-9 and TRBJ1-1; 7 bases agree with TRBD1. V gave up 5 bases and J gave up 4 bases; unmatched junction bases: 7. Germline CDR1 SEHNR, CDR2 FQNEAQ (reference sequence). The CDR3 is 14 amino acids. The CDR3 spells CASSRDRRPTEAFF. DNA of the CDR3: TGTGCCAGCAGCAGGGACAGACGCCCCACTGAAGCTTTCTTT.

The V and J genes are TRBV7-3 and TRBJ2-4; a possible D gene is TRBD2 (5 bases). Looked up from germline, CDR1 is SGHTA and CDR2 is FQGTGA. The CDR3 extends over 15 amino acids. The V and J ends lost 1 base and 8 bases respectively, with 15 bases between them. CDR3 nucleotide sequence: TGTGCCAGCAGCTTAAATGGTGGACCGCGGGACATTCAGTACTTC. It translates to CASSLNGGPRDIQYF. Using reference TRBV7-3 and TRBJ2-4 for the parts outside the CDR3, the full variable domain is GAGVSQTPSNKVTEKGKYVELRCDPISGHTALYWYRQSLGQGPEFLIYFQGTGAADDSGLPNDRFFAVRPEGSVSTLKIQRTERGDSAVYLCASSLNGGPRDIQYFGAGTRLSVL.

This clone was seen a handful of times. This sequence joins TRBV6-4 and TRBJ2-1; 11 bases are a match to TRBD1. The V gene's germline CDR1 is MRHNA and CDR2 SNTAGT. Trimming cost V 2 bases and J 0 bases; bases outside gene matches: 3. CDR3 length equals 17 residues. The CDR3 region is CASSDGTGGSSYNEQFF. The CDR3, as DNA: TGTGCCAGCAGTGACGGGACAGGGGGGAGCTCCTACAATGAGCAGTTCTTC.

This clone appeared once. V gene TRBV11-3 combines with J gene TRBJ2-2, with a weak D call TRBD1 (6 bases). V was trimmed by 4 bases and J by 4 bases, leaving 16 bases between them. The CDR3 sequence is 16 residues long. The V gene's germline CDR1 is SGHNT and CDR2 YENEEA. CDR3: CASSSPPGHGTGELFF. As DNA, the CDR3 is TGTGCCAGCAGCTCCCCGCCGGGACACGGCACCGGGGAGCTGTTTTTT.

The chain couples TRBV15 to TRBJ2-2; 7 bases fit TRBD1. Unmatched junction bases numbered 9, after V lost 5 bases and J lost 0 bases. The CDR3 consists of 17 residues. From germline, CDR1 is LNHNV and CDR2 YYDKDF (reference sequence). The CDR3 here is CATSGSGTVSNTGELFF. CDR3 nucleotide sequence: TGTGCCACCAGCGGTTCCGGGACAGTATCGAACACCGGGGAGCTGTTTTTT.

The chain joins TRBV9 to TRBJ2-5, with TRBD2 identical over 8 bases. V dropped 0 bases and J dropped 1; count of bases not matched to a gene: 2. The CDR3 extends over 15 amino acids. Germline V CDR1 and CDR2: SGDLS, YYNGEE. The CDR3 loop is CASSVAGGTQETQYF. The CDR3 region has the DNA TGTGCCAGCAGCGTAGCGGGGGGGACCCAAGAGACCCAGTACTTC.

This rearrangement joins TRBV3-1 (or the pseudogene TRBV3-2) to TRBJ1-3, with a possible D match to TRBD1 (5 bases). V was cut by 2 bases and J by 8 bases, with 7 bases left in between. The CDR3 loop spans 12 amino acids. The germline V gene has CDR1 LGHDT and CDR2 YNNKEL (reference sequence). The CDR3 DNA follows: TGTGCCAGCAGCCAATGGGGGGACACCATATATTTT. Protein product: CASSQWGDTIYF.

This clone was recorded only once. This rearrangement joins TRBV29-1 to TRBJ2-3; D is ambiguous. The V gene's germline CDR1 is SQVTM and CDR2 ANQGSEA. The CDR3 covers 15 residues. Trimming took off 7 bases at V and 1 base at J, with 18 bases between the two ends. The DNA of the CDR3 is TGCAGCGCCAAAGGGCCCATAAAGGGCACAGATACGCAGTATTTT. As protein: CSAKGPIKGTDTQYF.

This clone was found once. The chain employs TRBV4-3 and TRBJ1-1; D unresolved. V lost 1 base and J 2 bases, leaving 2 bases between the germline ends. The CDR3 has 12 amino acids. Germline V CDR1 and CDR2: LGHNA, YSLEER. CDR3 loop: CASSQGNTEAFF. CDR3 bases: TGCGCCAGCAGCCAAGGCAACACTGAAGCTTTCTTT.